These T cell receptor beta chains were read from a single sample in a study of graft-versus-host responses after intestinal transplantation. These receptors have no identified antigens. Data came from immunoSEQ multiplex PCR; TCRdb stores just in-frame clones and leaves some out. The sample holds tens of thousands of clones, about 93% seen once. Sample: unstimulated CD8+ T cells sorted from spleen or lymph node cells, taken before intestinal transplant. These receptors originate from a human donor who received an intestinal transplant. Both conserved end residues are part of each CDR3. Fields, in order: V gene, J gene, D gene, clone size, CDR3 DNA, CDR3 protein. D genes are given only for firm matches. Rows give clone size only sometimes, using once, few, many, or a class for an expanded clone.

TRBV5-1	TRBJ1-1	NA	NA	TGCGCCAGCAACCGAGGCCTCATGAACACTGAAGCTTTCTTT	CASNRGLMNTEAFF
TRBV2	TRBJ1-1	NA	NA	TGTGCCAGCACCTATCCCCTTGAGCCCGGGGGCACTGAAGCTTTCTTT	CASTYPLEPGGTEAFF
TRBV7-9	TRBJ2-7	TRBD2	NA	TGTGCCAGCTCGCGAACCGGAGCGGGACTATTAAGCTCCTACGAGCAGTACTTC	CASSRTGAGLLSSYEQYF
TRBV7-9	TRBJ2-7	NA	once	TGTGCCAGCAGCCATCACCCCGACAGGCTTTCCTACGAGCAGTACTTC	CASSHHPDRLSYEQYF
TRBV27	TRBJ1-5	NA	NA	TGTGCCAGCAGTTTAGCAGGGAATCAGCCCCAGCATTTT	CASSLAGNQPQHF
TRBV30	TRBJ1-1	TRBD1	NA	TGTGCCTGCCCCGGGACGGGACAGAGAGCTTTCTTT	CACPGTGQRAFF
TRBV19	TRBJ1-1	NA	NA	TGTGCCAGTAGTAGCCGGGCTGAAGCTTTCTTT	CASSSRAEAFF
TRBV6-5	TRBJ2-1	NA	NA	TGTGCCAGCAGTCCCGGCGGTGCTCGCAATGAGCAGTTCTTC	CASSPGGARNEQFF
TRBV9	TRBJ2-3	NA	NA	TGTGCCAGCAGCGTATCGGGGAGCACAGATACGCAGTATTTT	CASSVSGSTDTQYF
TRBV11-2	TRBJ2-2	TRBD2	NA	TGTGCCAGCAGCTTAGTCACTAGCGGAGGCGGGGAGCTGTTTTTT	CASSLVTSGGGELFF
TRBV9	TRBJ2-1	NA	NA	TGTGCCAGCAGCGTAGGGCCTAGCTATGAGCAGTTCTTC	CASSVGPSYEQFF
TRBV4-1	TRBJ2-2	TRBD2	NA	TGCGCCAGCAGCCAACTAGCGGGGGAATCCGGGGAGCTGTTTTTT	CASSQLAGESGELFF
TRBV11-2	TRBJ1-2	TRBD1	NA	TGTGCCAGCAGCCATAACAGGGGGCCGGCGGCTTGGGGCTACACCTTC	CASSHNRGPAAWGYTF
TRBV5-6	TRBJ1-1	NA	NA	TGTGCCAGCAGCTTGGGGCCCTCGGAAGCTTTCTTT	CASSLGPSEAFF
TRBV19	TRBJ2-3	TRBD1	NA	TGTGCCAGTAGTCCTCGGACAGGGGTGACAGATACGCAGTATTTT	CASSPRTGVTDTQYF
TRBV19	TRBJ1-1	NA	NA	TGTGCCAGTAGTACCGACACGAACACTGAAGCTTTCTTT	CASSTDTNTEAFF
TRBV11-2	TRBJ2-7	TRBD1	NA	TGTGCCAGCAGCTTAGATAGTGGACAGGGTCCCGAGCAGTACTTC	CASSLDSGQGPEQYF
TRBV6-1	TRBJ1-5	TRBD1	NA	TGTGCCAGCAGGCCGGACAGGGGTACTCAGCCCCAGCATTTT	CASRPDRGTQPQHF
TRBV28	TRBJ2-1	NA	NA	TGTGCCAGCAGTTTCACCCCTAGCCGTTACAATGAGCAGTTCTTC	CASSFTPSRYNEQFF
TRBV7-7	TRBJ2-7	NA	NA	TGTGCCAGCAGCCCGCAACTAGGGTACGAGCAGTACTTC	CASSPQLGYEQYF
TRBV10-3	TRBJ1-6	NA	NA	TGTGCCATCAACCATCACAACAGCATTCTTTCACCCCTCCACTTT	CAINHHNSILSPLHF
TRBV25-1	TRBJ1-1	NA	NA	TGTGCCAGCAGTGAATCCGGTCTGATGAACACTGAAGCTTTCTTT	CASSESGLMNTEAFF
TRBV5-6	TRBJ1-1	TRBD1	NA	TGTGCCAGCAGCTTTGGGGGACAGGGACATACTGAAGCTTTCTTT	CASSFGGQGHTEAFF
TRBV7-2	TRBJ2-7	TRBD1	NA	TGTGCCAGCAGCTACGGACAGGGAACTTACGAGCAGTACTTC	CASSYGQGTYEQYF
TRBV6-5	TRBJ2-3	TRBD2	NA	TGTGCCAGCAGACCAGGGACTGGGGGGGCAGATACGCAGTATTTT	CASRPGTGGADTQYF
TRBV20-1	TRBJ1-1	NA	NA	TGCAGTGCCAGACCGGCAGGTGAAGCTTTCTTT	CSARPAGEAFF
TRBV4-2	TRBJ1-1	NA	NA	TGTGCCAGCACCCAAAACTATGAAGCTTTCTTT	CASTQNYEAFF
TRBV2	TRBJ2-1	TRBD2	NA	TGTGCCAGCTTGGATGGGCGGGCTAGCGGTGACAATGAGCAGTTCTTC	CASLDGRASGDNEQFF
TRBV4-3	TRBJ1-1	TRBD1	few	TGCGCCAGCAGCGACGACAGGGAGGCTGAAGCTTTCTTT	CASSDDREAEAFF
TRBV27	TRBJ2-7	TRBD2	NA	TGTGCCAGCAGTTTCTCCGCGGGAGACGAGCAGTACTTC	CASSFSAGDEQYF
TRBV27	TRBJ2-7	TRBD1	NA	TGTGCCAGCAGTTCCGGGACAGCATACTACGAGCAGTACTTC	CASSSGTAYYEQYF
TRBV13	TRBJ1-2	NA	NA	TGTGCCAGCAGCTATGGAGGGGATGGCTACACCTTC	CASSYGGDGYTF
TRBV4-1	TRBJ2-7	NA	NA	TGCGCCAGCAGCCAGGGGGGACCTCCCGGCTCCTACGAGCAGTACTTC	CASSQGGPPGSYEQYF
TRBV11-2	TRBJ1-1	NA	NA	TGTGCCAGCAGCTCTGCTCCGGGACACCCTGGGAACACTGAAGCTTTCTTT	CASSSAPGHPGNTEAFF
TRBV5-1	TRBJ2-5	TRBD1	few	TGCGCCAGCAGCTCAGGGGTGATGACAGGGGGAAGGGAGACCCAGTACTTC	CASSSGVMTGGRETQYF
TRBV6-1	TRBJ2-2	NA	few	TGTGCCAGCACCGACACCACCGGGGAGCTGTTTTTT	CASTDTTGELFF
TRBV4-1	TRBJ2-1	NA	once	TGCGCCAGCAGCCAAAGGTTCGTAGCTTCCTACAATGAGCAGTTCTTC	CASSQRFVASYNEQFF
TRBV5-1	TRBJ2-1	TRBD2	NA	TGCGCCAGCAGTTCGGTCCCGGGACTAGCGGGGACTTCCAATGAGCAGTTCTTC	CASSSVPGLAGTSNEQFF
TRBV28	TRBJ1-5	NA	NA	TGTGCCAGCAGTTTTTCCAGCGGTTATAGCAATCAGCCCCAGCATTTT	CASSFSSGYSNQPQHF
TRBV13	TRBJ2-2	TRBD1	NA	TGTGCCAGCAGCTCTTGGACAGGGGATAACACCGGGGAGCTGTTTTTT	CASSSWTGDNTGELFF
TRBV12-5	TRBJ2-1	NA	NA	TGTGCTAGTGGTTTAATAACTAGCAACTACAATGAGCAGTTCTTC	CASGLITSNYNEQFF
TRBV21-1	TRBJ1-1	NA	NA	TGTGCCAGCAGCAAGGGTGAGGGAAACACTGAAGCTTTCTTT	CASSKGEGNTEAFF
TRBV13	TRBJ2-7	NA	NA	TGTGCCAGCAGCTTAGAAGGAGTGTTCCACGAGCAGTACTTC	CASSLEGVFHEQYF
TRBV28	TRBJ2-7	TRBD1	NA	TGTGCCAGCAGTTTATTCAGGGGGCGTCAATACGAGCAGTACTTC	CASSLFRGRQYEQYF
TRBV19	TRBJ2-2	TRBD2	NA	TGTGCCAGTAGTTGGGGACTAGCAGGCACCGGGGAGCTGTTTTTT	CASSWGLAGTGELFF
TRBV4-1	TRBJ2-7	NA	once	TGCGCCAGCAGCCAAGATCTCTACGAGCAGTACTTC	CASSQDLYEQYF
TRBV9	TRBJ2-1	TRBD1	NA	TGTGCCAGCAGCGAGGGACAGGGATGGGACAATGAGCAGTTCTTC	CASSEGQGWDNEQFF
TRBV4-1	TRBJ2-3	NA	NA	TGCGCCAGCAGCGGCTTGGTGGGGGCTAGCACAGATACGCAGTATTTT	CASSGLVGASTDTQYF
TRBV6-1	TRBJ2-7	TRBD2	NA	TGTGCCAGCAGTGAAAAGGGCGGGGGGTCCTACGAGCAGTACTTC	CASSEKGGGSYEQYF
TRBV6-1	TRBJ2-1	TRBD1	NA	TGTGCCAGCCGACAAGGGACAGCCTATTATAATGAGCAGTTCTTC	CASRQGTAYYNEQFF
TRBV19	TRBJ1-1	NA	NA	TGTGCCAGTAGTATTAACAGTCAATGGACTGAAGCTTTCTTT	CASSINSQWTEAFF
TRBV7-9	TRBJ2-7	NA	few	TGTGCCAGCAGCTTAGCGGACATAGCCTACGAGCAGTACTTC	CASSLADIAYEQYF
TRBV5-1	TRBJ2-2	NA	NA	TGCGCCAGCAGCTTGGTAATTGGCGGTTATAGACCGGCCAGGGAGCTGTTTTTT	CASSLVIGGYRPARELFF
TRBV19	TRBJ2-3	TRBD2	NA	TGTGCCAGTAGTATAGGGGCCCTCCAACTAGCGGGAGTATCGGGTACGCAGTATTTT	CASSIGALQLAGVSGTQYF